These T cell receptor beta chains were read from a single sample in a study of molecular identifiers for immune sequencing clone quantification. TCRdb reprocessed the PCR reads with MiXCR, giving one entry per CDR3 protein. The sample has 100,000 or so distinct CDR3 sequences, roughly 23% seen once; the top ten hold roughly 1%. The sequencing sample was made of naive CD8+ T cells from blood, with Jurkat cell RNA spiked in. Every receptor here comes from a human donor in good health. Some libraries in this study had Jurkat cell RNA spiked in. CDR3s leave out the opening cysteine and the closing phenylalanine or tryptophan.

J gene: TRBJ2-7; V gene: TRBV6-6; CDR3 protein: ASRPRAGEDYEQY
J gene: TRBJ2-6; V gene: TRBV12-3/TRBV12-4; CDR3 protein: ASSMTSSGANVLT
J gene: TRBJ2-1; V gene: TRBV2; CDR3 protein: ASSEADYNEQF
J gene: TRBJ2-1; V gene: TRBV6-5; CDR3 protein: ASSLLAGGSSNEQF
J gene: TRBJ1-1; V gene: TRBV7-8; CDR3 protein: ASSLGAGANTEAF
J gene: TRBJ1-5; V gene: TRBV7-8; CDR3 protein: ATGRAEQPQH
J gene: TRBJ2-5; V gene: TRBV5-6; CDR3 protein: ASSPGTSRPLQETQY
J gene: TRBJ2-1; V gene: TRBV6-1; CDR3 protein: ASSADRVGF
J gene: TRBJ1-5; V gene: TRBV9; CDR3 protein: ASSVYPGDQPQH
J gene: TRBJ2-1; V gene: TRBV19; CDR3 protein: ASSAGFEQF
J gene: TRBJ2-2; V gene: TRBV7-9; CDR3 protein: ASSFPQGYTGELF
J gene: TRBJ2-1; V gene: TRBV4-3; CDR3 protein: ASSQDLGDSSYNEQF
J gene: TRBJ2-2; V gene: TRBV20-1; CDR3 protein: SARDSRTSGYNTGELF
J gene: TRBJ2-7; V gene: TRBV4-1; CDR3 protein: ASSQGLATYEQY
J gene: TRBJ2-5; V gene: TRBV12-3/TRBV12-4; CDR3 protein: ASSPPSGLGRETQY
J gene: TRBJ1-1; V gene: TRBV7-9; CDR3 protein: ASSRGAGLNTEAF
J gene: TRBJ2-1; V gene: TRBV27; CDR3 protein: ASSSTWAHNEQF
J gene: TRBJ1-2; V gene: TRBV9; CDR3 protein: ASSSYRGPYGYT
J gene: TRBJ2-7; V gene: TRBV5-5; CDR3 protein: ASSQSGSYEQY
J gene: TRBJ2-4; V gene: TRBV7-2; CDR3 protein: ASSPWTGSLNVAKNIQY
J gene: TRBJ2-1; V gene: TRBV24-1; CDR3 protein: ATSEKDPRGGDEQF
J gene: TRBJ2-7; V gene: TRBV4-1; CDR3 protein: ASSQTVRDYYEQY
J gene: TRBJ1-1; V gene: TRBV5-5; CDR3 protein: ASRIGPGTEAF
J gene: TRBJ2-3; V gene: TRBV12-3/TRBV12-4; CDR3 protein: ASSLVGRSGDTQY
J gene: TRBJ2-7; V gene: TRBV27; CDR3 protein: ASSYRQRSYEQY
J gene: TRBJ1-1; V gene: TRBV19; CDR3 protein: ASEGGGLYTEAF
J gene: TRBJ2-5; V gene: TRBV12-3/TRBV12-4; CDR3 protein: ASLQTGAVQETQY
J gene: TRBJ2-1; V gene: TRBV11-2; CDR3 protein: ASRTSRDINHEQF
J gene: TRBJ1-6; V gene: TRBV13; CDR3 protein: ASKTGGDNSPLH
J gene: TRBJ2-3; V gene: TRBV7-9; CDR3 protein: ASSPPTGEPTDTQY
J gene: TRBJ2-7; V gene: TRBV5-1; CDR3 protein: ASSIRTNYEQY
J gene: TRBJ2-2; V gene: TRBV7-9; CDR3 protein: ASSLSPGTIGTGELF
J gene: TRBJ2-3; V gene: TRBV14; CDR3 protein: ASSPGIIIYTDTQY
J gene: TRBJ2-5; V gene: TRBV9; CDR3 protein: ASSPQGRAETQY
J gene: TRBJ1-2; V gene: TRBV12-3/TRBV12-4; CDR3 protein: ASSPGNYGYT
J gene: TRBJ2-4; V gene: TRBV5-4; CDR3 protein: ASSFRDAAKNIQY
J gene: TRBJ2-7; V gene: TRBV29-1; CDR3 protein: SVGPEDSYEQY
J gene: TRBJ2-7; V gene: TRBV7-2; CDR3 protein: ASSFGGPEQY
J gene: TRBJ2-1; V gene: TRBV6-2/TRBV6-3; CDR3 protein: ASSYGQGVYNEQF
J gene: TRBJ1-2; V gene: TRBV6-2/TRBV6-3; CDR3 protein: ASSRTGHSYGYT
J gene: TRBJ2-3; V gene: TRBV5-5; CDR3 protein: ASSLGTFSTDTQY
J gene: TRBJ2-7; V gene: TRBV7-2; CDR3 protein: ASSLPPGHLPYEQY
J gene: TRBJ2-1; V gene: TRBV6-5; CDR3 protein: ASRPTGWGYNEQF
J gene: TRBJ2-7; V gene: TRBV7-9; CDR3 protein: ASSRIAGGYEQY
J gene: TRBJ1-1; V gene: TRBV24-1; CDR3 protein: ATFRLGCELNTEAF
J gene: TRBJ2-3; V gene: TRBV4-3; CDR3 protein: ASSPGRSGGTDTQY
J gene: TRBJ1-1; V gene: TRBV7-6; CDR3 protein: ASSPGKRFTEAF
J gene: TRBJ2-7; V gene: TRBV7-9; CDR3 protein: ASRRGRDGPYEQY
J gene: TRBJ2-7; V gene: TRBV6-1; CDR3 protein: ASSEEVRNYEQY
J gene: TRBJ2-2; V gene: TRBV4-3; CDR3 protein: ASSLGLKLTRELF
J gene: TRBJ1-4; V gene: TRBV7-8; CDR3 protein: ASSLRFGAGGEKLF
J gene: TRBJ2-7; V gene: TRBV4-1; CDR3 protein: ASSRTATGSSYEQY
J gene: TRBJ2-1; V gene: TRBV28; CDR3 protein: ASSQGLADYNEQF
J gene: TRBJ1-4; V gene: TRBV11-2; CDR3 protein: ASGGLTNEKLF
J gene: TRBJ2-3; V gene: TRBV11-2; CDR3 protein: ASSLGQFSTDTQY
J gene: TRBJ2-3; V gene: TRBV11-2; CDR3 protein: ASSNLGPLTDTQY
J gene: TRBJ2-1; V gene: TRBV28; CDR3 protein: ASSLGTTYNEQF
J gene: TRBJ2-3; V gene: TRBV10-3; CDR3 protein: AISDLPEASGGLLLNTDTQY
J gene: TRBJ2-7; V gene: TRBV27; CDR3 protein: ASSLLASGYNYEQY